The 23 T cell receptor beta chains below were found in one sample sequenced in a study of blood T cell repertoires in COVID-19. The repertoire was sequenced with immunoSEQ multiplex PCR; TCRdb's copy has only in-frame clones and lacks some. There are roughly 240,000 clones in the sample; roughly 83% occur only once, and 5% to 7% lies in the top ten. The source material was peripheral blood. Receptors originate from a woman aged 80 or over with COVID-19, enrolled during active disease.

V gene TRBV7-9 combines with J gene TRBJ1-5; D gene ambiguous. With 2 bases removed from V and 6 bases from J, the gap between germline ends came to 11 bases. CDR3 length equals 14 residues. Looked up from germline, CDR1 is SEHNR and CDR2 is FQNEAQ (reference sequence). Here the CDR3 reads CASSLSIGSQPQHF. In DNA form, the CDR3 reads TGTGCCAGCAGCTTAAGTATTGGGAGTCAGCCCCAGCATTTT.

This clone showed up just a few times. The chain has TRBV4-1 and TRBJ2-2; D possibly corresponds to TRBD1 (6 bases). V gave up 0 bases and J gave up 7 bases, with 15 bases separating them. CDR1 MGHRA and CDR2 YSYEKL come from the germline V gene. The CDR3 covers 16 residues. CDR3 coding DNA: TGCGCCAGCAGCCAAGAAGTTTCACAGGGCGGCGGGGAGCTGTTTTTT. Residues: CASSQEVSQGGGELFF.

This chain uses TRBV27 with TRBJ1-6, with D possibly being TRBD1 (5 bases). V shed 0 bases and J shed 8 bases, with 11 bases lying between them. Per germline, CDR1 MNHEY and CDR2 SMNVEV (reference sequence). The CDR3 is made up of 15 amino acids. The CDR3 reads CASSLSRGTHSPLHF. The CDR3 DNA reads TGTGCCAGCAGTTTATCGCGAGGGACTCATTCACCCCTCCACTTT.

This chain connects TRBV7-9 to TRBJ2-3; TRBD2 aligns across 7 bases. This CDR3 spans 14 amino acids. CDR1 SEHNR and CDR2 FQNEAQ come from the germline V gene (reference sequence). V gave up 6 bases and J gave up 6 bases; unmatched junction bases: 9. The CDR3 bases are TGTGCCAGCAGGCCCCCCAACGGGGGGGATACGCAGTATTTT. Its translation: CASRPPNGGDTQYF. The entire variable domain, with the rest obtained from reference TRBV7-9 and TRBJ2-3, is as follows: DTGVSQNPRHKITKRGQNVTFRCDPISEHNRLYWYRQTLGQGPEFLTYFQNEAQLEKSRLLSDRFSAERPKGSFSTLEIQRTEQGDSAMYLCASRPPNGGDTQYFGPGTRLTVL.

The table lists this clone with a few counts. The rearrangement links TRBV28 to TRBJ1-4; D is possibly TRBD1 (6 bases). The CDR3 loop spans 14 amino acids. The germline V gene encodes CDR1 MDHEN and CDR2 SYDVKM. The germline V and J ends were trimmed by 6 bases and 3 bases, with 11 bases remaining between them. CDR3 sequence: CASRGTIPNEKLFF. DNA for the CDR3: TGTGCCAGCAGAGGGACAATCCCTAATGAAAAACTGTTTTTT.

V gene TRBV30 combines with J gene TRBJ1-2, with TRBD1 as a possible D gene (6 bases). Germline CDR1 reads GTSNPN; CDR2 reads SVGIG (reference sequence). With 5 bases removed from V and 3 bases from J, the gap between germline ends came to 10 bases. This CDR3 is 12 amino acids long. CDR3 bases: TGTGCCTGGCAAGGGGGAGACTATGGCTACACCTTC. Amino acid sequence: CAWQGGDYGYTF.

This clone turned up a few times. This rearrangement joins TRBV24-1 to TRBJ2-1; 11 positions agree with TRBD2. Germline values: CDR1 KGHDR, CDR2 SFDVKD. The junction had 7 bases not matched to a gene; V was cut back by 3 bases and J by 4 bases. This CDR3 spans 17 amino acids. CDR3 sequence (DNA): TGTGCCACCAGTGATCCCCGGACTAGCGGGTTGTACAATGAGCAGTTCTTC. Residues: CATSDPRTSGLYNEQFF.

The genes are TRBV7-2 and TRBJ1-2; 9 nucleotides agree with TRBD1. This CDR3 spans 16 amino acids. The J segment lost 8 bases and the V segment lost 3 bases, leaving 13 bases of the junction unmatched. Per germline, CDR1 SGHTA and CDR2 FQGNSA. The CDR3 sequence is CASSLGGTGKLWGYTF. The DNA of the CDR3 is TGTGCCAGCAGCTTGGGGGGGACAGGGAAACTATGGGGCTACACCTTC.

The chain has TRBV6-1 and TRBJ2-1, with D unresolved. This CDR3 is built from 12 residues. The V gene's germline CDR1 is MNHNS and CDR2 SASEGT. Trimming removed 0 bases from V and 12 bases from J, with 9 bases in between. CDR3 amino acids: CASSEAFPGQFF. The CDR3 region has the DNA TGTGCCAGCAGTGAAGCGTTCCCAGGGCAGTTCTTC.

Remarks on this clone: Other DNA sequences in the same sample also yield this CDR3. This chain links TRBV7-9 with TRBJ1-1; 7 bases map to TRBD1. V lost 1 base and J lost 1; bases outside the gene matches: 0. The CDR3 spans 14 residues. The germline gives CDR1 SEHNR, CDR2 FQNEAQ (reference sequence). For the CDR3, the DNA is TGTGCCAGCAGCTTAGGGACAGGGAACACTGAAGCTTTCTTT. Translation: CASSLGTGNTEAFF.

V gene TRBV5-1 combines with J gene TRBJ2-1; D not certain. V lost 1 base to trimming and J lost 0 bases, with 8 bases between them. The CDR3 has 15 amino acids. Germline lookup yields CDR1 SGHRS and CDR2 YFSETQ. The CDR3 DNA follows: TGCGCCAGCAGCTTGTCGCAGAACTCCTACAATGAGCAGTTCTTC. The encoded protein is CASSLSQNSYNEQFF. Full variable domain (rest looked up from reference TRBV5-1 and TRBJ2-1): KAGVTQTPRYLIKTRGQQVTLSCSPISGHRSVSWYQQTPGQGLQFLFEYFSETQRNKGNFPGRFSGRQFSNSRSEMNVSTLELGDSALYLCASSLSQNSYNEQFFGPGTRLTVL.

This chain uses TRBV11-2 with TRBJ1-1, with D unclear. The germline V gene has CDR1 SGHAT and CDR2 FQNNGV. V was trimmed by 1 base and J by 1 base, leaving 7 bases between them. This CDR3 comprises 14 residues. The DNA for the CDR3 is TGTGCCAGCAGCTTAGGCCCGGGGAACACTGAAGCTTTCTTT. Translation: CASSLGPGNTEAFF. The complete variable domain, with remaining parts taken from reference TRBV11-2 and TRBJ1-1, reads EAGVAQSPRYKIIEKRQSVAFWCNPISGHATLYWYQQILGQGPKLLIQFQNNGVVDDSQLPKDRFSAERLKGVDSTLKIQPAKLEDSAVYLCASSLGPGNTEAFFGQGTRLTVV.

The chain has TRBV4-2 and TRBJ2-2, with a weak D call TRBD1 (5 bases). The V end lost 0 bases, the J end lost 1 base, and 9 bases lay between the germline ends. CDR3 length: 16 residues. CDR1 is LGHNA and CDR2 is YNFKEQ in the germline V gene. CDR3 amino acids: CASSQEWTQNTGELFF. CDR3 in DNA: TGTGCCAGCAGCCAAGAATGGACACAGAACACCGGGGAGCTGTTTTTT.

V is TRBV5-1 and J is TRBJ2-4; D is perhaps TRBD1 (6 bases). The CDR3 is made up of 14 amino acids. Per the germline V gene, CDR1 is SGHRS and CDR2 is YFSETQ. The germline V and J ends were trimmed by 0 bases and 5 bases, with 9 bases remaining between them. CDR3 nucleotides: TGCGCCAGCAGCTTGGTTGGGGGCGAAAACATTCAGTACTTC. Its protein product is CASSLVGGENIQYF.

CDR3 protein: CASSLDLTDNEQFF. CDR3 DNA sequence: TGTGCCAGCAGCTTAGATCTCACAGACAATGAGCAGTTCTTC. This chain links TRBV11-3 with TRBJ2-1; D is undetermined. Germline CDR1 reads SGHNT; CDR2 reads YENEEA. The CDR3 is 14 amino acids. V was pared by 0 bases and J by 5 bases, with 8 bases between.

The gene calls are TRBV18 and TRBJ2-7; possible D gene TRBD1, 7 bases. The V end was cut by 2 bases, the J end by 3 bases, with 14 bases between. The germline CDR1 and CDR2 sequences are KGHSH and LQKENI. The CDR3 loop spans 15 amino acids. The CDR3 coding sequence is TGTGCCAGCTCACCAAGTTCAGGGGGGTTCTACGAGCAGTACGTC. This encodes CASSPSSGGFYEQYV.

This CDR3 is CASSDRPGDTQYF. The CDR3 region has the DNA TGTGCCAGCAGTGACCGCCCCGGAGATACGCAGTATTTT. This chain uses TRBV6-4 with TRBJ2-3; D is unresolved. CDR1 is MRHNA and CDR2 is SNTAGT in the germline V gene. The CDR3 loop spans 13 amino acids. Trimming stripped 2 bases from V and 5 bases from J, with 8 bases between.

In the case of this clone: Other DNA sequences within the sample encode an identical CDR3. J is TRBJ1-2 and V is TRBV14; TRBD1 matches 7 bases. CDR1 SGHDN and CDR2 FVKESK come from the germline V gene. This CDR3 contains 15 residues. After removal of 0 bases from V and 5 bases from J, the junction contained 6 bases not matched to a gene. CDR3 DNA: TGTGCCAGCAGCCAAGATCTCCGGACAGGTTATGGCTACACCTTC. This sequence encodes CASSQDLRTGYGYTF.

A single count supports this clone. This sequence joins TRBV7-9 and TRBJ2-1; possible D gene TRBD2, 5 bases. There are 15 residues in the CDR3. Germline V lookup: CDR1 SEHNR, CDR2 FQNEAQ (reference sequence). Trimming shortened V by 4 bases and J by 2 bases, and 12 bases separated the two germline ends. The CDR3 DNA is TGTGCCAGCAGCTCGCCGGGGTTGACCTACAATGAGCAGTTCTTC. Amino acid sequence: CASSSPGLTYNEQFF.

The rearrangement joins TRBV2 to TRBJ1-6; the D gene is possibly TRBD1 (6 bases). The germline gives CDR1 SNHLY, CDR2 FYNNEI. The CDR3 extends over 14 amino acids. V was cut by 2 bases and J by 9 bases, with 11 bases left in between. CDR3 amino acids: CASSETRGGSPLHF. The DNA of the CDR3 is TGTGCCAGCAGTGAAACCAGGGGTGGTTCACCCCTCCACTTT.

The V gene is TRBV5-1, the J gene TRBJ2-1; a weak D match, TRBD2 (5 bases). In germline, CDR1 is SGHRS, CDR2 YFSETQ. With 4 bases removed from V and 1 base from J, the gap between germline ends came to 12 bases. The CDR3 consists of 15 residues. CDR3 protein: CASSGGSGSYNEQFF. DNA for the CDR3: TGCGCCAGCAGCGGCGGCAGCGGATCCTACAATGAGCAGTTCTTC.

The rearrangement uses TRBV3-1 (or the pseudogene TRBV3-2) and TRBJ1-5; 10 bases fit TRBD1. The CDR3 is 14 amino acids. The germline V gene encodes CDR1 LGHDT and CDR2 YNNKEL (reference sequence). J lost 6 bases, V lost 4 bases, and 3 bases had no gene match. The CDR3 loop is CASSRTGGVQPQHF. CDR3 DNA sequence: TGTGCCAGCAGCCGGACAGGGGGAGTTCAGCCCCAGCATTTT.

Note on this clone: A read error may account for a junction end that differs from germline. This chain uses TRBV9 with TRBJ2-3; TRBD2 matches 10 bases. The CDR3 is 18 residues long. CDR1 is SGDLS, CDR2 YYNGEE, per germline. CDR3 DNA sequence: TGTGCCAGCAGTGTAGCGGGGGGTTATTACACTAGCACAGATACGCAGTATTTT. It encodes CASSVAGGYYTSTDTQYF. The full variable domain, rest sourced from reference TRBV9 and TRBJ2-3, is DSGVTQTPKHLITATGQRVTLRCSPRSGDLSVYWYQQSLDQGLQFLIQYYNGEERAKGNILERFSAQQFPDLHSELNLSSLELGDSALYFCASSVAGGYYTSTDTQYFGPGTRLTVL.